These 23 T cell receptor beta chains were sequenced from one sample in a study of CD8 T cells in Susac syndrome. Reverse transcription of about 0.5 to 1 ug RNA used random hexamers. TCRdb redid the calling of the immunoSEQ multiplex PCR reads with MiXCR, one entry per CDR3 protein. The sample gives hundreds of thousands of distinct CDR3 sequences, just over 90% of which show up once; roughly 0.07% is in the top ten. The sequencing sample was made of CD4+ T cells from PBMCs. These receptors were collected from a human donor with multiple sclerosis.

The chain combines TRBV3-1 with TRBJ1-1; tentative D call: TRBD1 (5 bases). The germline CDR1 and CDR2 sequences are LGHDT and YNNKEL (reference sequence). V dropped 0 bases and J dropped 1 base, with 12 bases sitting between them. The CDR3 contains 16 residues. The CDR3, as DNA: TGTGCCAGCAGCCAAGAGGTGGGCAGGGCGAACACTGAAGCTTTCTTT. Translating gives CASSQEVGRANTEAFF.

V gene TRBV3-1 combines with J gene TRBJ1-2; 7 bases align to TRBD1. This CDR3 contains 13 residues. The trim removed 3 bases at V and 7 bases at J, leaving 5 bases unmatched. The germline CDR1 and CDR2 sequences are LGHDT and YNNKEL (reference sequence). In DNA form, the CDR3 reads TGTGCCAGCAGCCAGGGGACAGATCGTGGCTACACCTTC. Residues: CASSQGTDRGYTF.

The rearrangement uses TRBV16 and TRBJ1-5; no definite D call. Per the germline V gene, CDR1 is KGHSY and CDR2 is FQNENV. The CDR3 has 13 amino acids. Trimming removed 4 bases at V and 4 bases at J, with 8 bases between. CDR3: CASSRGPNQPQHF. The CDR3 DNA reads TGTGCCAGCAGCCGAGGACCAAATCAGCCCCAGCATTTT.

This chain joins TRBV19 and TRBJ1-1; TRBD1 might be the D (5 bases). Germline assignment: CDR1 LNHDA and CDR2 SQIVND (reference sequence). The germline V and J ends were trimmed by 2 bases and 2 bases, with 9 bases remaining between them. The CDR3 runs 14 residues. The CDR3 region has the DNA TGTGCCAGTAGTATACCAGGGCGAAACACTGAAGCTTTCTTT. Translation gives CASSIPGRNTEAFF.

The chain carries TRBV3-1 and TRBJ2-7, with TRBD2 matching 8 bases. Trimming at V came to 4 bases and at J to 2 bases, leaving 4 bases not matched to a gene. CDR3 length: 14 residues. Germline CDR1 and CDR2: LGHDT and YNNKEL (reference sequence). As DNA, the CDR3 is TGTGCCAGCAGCCCGGGGACTAGAGCCTACGAGCAGTACGTC. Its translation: CASSPGTRAYEQYV.

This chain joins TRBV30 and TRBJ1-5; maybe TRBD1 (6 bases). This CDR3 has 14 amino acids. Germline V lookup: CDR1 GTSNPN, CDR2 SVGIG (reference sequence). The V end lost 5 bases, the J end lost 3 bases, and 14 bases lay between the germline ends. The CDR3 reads CAWQQGLDNQPQHF. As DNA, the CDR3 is TGTGCCTGGCAACAGGGTCTAGACAATCAGCCCCAGCATTTT.

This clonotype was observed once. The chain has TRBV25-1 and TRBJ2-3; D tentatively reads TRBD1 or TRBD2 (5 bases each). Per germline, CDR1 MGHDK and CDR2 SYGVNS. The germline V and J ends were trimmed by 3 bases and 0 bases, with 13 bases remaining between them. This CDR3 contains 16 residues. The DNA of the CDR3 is TGTGCCAGCAGTGACCCCCGGGGCCTAAGCACAGATACGCAGTATTTT. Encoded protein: CASSDPRGLSTDTQYF.

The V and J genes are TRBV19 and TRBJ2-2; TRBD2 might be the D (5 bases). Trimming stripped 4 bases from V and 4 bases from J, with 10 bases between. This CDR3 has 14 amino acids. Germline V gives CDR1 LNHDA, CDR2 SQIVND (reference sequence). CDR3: CASSRIEGTGELFF. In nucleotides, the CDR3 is TGTGCCAGTAGTAGGATTGAGGGCACCGGGGAGCTGTTTTTT.

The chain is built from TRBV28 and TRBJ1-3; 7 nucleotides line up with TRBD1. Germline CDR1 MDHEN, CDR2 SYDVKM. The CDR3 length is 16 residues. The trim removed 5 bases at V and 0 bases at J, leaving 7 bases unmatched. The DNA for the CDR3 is TGTGCCAGCAGTCTCCTAGGGACAGACTCTGGAAACACCATATATTTT. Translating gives CASSLLGTDSGNTIYF.

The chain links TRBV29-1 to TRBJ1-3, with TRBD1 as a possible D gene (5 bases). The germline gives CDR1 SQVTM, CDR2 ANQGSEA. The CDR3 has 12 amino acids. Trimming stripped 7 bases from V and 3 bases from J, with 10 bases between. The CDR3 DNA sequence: TGCAGCGCAAAGGGGATTGGAAACACCATATATTTT. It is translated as CSAKGIGNTIYF.

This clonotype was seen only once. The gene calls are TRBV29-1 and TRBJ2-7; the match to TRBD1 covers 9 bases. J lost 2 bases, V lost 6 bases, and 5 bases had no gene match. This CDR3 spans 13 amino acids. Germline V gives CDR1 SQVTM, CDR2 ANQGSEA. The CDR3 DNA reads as TGCAGCGTCGGGACAGGGACTCCCTACGAGCAGTACTTC. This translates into CSVGTGTPYEQYF.

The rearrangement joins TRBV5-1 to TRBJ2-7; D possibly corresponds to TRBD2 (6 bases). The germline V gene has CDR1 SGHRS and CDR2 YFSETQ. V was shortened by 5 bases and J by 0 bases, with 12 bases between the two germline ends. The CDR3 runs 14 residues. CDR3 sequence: CASSIQGLSYEQYF. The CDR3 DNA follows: TGCGCCAGCAGTATTCAGGGACTCTCCTACGAGCAGTACTTC.

The CDR3 DNA reads TGTGCCAGCAGCTTGGTAGGACTAGCCCCAAATGGGGCCAACGTCCTGACTTTC. It is translated as CASSLVGLAPNGANVLTF. The rearrangement joins TRBV5-4 to TRBJ2-6; 8 nucleotides align to TRBD2. The trim removed 0 bases at V and 3 bases at J, leaving 8 bases unmatched. The CDR3 consists of 18 residues. Germline values: CDR1 SGHNT, CDR2 YYREEE (reference sequence).

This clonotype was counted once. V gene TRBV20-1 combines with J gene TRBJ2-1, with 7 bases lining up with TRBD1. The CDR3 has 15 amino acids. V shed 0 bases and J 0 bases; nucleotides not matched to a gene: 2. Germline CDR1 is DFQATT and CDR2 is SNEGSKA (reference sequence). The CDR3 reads CSARDPGGSYNEQFF. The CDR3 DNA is TGCAGTGCTAGAGACCCAGGGGGCTCCTACAATGAGCAGTTCTTC.

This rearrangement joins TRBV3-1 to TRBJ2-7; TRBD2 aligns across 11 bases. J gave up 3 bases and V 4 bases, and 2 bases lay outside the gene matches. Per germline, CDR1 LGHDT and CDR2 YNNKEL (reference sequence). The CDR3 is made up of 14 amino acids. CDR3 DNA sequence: TGTGCCAGCAGCCTCGGGACTAGCGGCTACGAGCAGTACGTC. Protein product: CASSLGTSGYEQYV.

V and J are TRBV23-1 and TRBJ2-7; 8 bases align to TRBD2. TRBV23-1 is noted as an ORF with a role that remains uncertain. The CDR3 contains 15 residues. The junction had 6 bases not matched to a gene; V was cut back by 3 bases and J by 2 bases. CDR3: CASSQLSGVTYEQYF. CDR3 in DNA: TGCGCCAGCAGTCAGCTTAGCGGGGTGACCTACGAGCAGTACTTC.

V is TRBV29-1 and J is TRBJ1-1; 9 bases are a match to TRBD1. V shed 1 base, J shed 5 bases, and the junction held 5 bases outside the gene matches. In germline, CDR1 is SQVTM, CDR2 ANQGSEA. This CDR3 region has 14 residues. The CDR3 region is CSVEGGTGRTEAFF. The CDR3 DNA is TGCAGCGTTGAAGGGGGGACAGGGAGGACTGAAGCTTTCTTT.

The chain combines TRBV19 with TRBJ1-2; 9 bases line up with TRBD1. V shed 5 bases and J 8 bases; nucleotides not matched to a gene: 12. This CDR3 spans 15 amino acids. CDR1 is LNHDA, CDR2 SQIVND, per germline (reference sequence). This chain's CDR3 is CASSYYSRQGEGYTF. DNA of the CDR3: TGTGCCAGTAGTTACTACTCCCGACAGGGGGAAGGCTACACCTTC.

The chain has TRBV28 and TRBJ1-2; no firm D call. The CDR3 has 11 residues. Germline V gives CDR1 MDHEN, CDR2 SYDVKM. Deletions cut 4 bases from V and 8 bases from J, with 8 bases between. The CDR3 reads CASSWAGGYTF. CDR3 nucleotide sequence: TGTGCCAGCAGTTGGGCCGGGGGCTACACCTTC.

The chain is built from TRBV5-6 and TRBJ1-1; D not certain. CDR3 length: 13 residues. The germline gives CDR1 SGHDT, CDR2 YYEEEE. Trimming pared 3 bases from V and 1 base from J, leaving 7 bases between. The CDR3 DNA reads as TGTGCCAGCAGCTCGGGCGCGAACACTGAAGCTTTCTTT. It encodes CASSSGANTEAFF.

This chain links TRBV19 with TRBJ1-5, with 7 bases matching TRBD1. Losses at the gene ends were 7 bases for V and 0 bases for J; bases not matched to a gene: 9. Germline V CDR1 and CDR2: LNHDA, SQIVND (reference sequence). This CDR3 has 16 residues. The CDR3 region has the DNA TGTGCCAGTAATCTCGACAGGGCAAGTAGCAATCAGCCCCAGCATTTT. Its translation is CASNLDRASSNQPQHF.

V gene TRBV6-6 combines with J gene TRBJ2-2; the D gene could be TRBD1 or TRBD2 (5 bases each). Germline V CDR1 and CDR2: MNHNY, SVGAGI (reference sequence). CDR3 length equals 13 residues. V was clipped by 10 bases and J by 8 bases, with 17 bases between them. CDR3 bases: TGTGCCACCACCCCCCCGGGACCGGGGGAGCTGTTTTTT. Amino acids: CATTPPGPGELFF.

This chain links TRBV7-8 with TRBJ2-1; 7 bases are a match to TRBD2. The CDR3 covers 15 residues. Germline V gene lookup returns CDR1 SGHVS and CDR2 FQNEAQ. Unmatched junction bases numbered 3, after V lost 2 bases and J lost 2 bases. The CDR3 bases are TGTGCCAGCAGCTTATTGAGCGGGGCCTACAATGAGCAGTTCTTC. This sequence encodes CASSLLSGAYNEQFF.